This TCR beta chain was documented in a study of OX40 agonist ivuxolimab in advanced cancers. About the study: An agonistic anti-OX40 (CD134) antibody, ivuxolimab, was used to treat the patients.

Study results and limitations: Some patients who did not respond also had low normalized T-cell clonal expansion.

Produced via immunoSEQ multiplex PCR; TCRdb's table is partial and in-frame only. The sample includes more than 50,000 clones, 70% to 80% of them seen just once. The germline CDR1 and CDR2 sequences are SGHTA and FQGNSA. This CDR3 contains 16 residues. The V and J ends lost 3 bases and 3 bases, in that order; junction bases with no gene match: 11. This clone appeared once. Its cognate antigen is unknown. This clonotype was obtained from an adult with an advanced solid tumor such as melanoma, head and neck, liver or kidney cancer. The source material was CD4+ or CD8+ T cells sorted from blood, sampled in a trial of the OX40 agonist ivuxolimab. The V call is TRBV7-2, the J call TRBJ2-7; 7 bases map to TRBD2. CDR3 nucleotides: TGTGCCAGCAGCTTGGCCGCGGCTAGCGGCCTCTACGAGCAGTACTTC. Amino acids: CASSLAAASGLYEQYF. The full variable domain, in which reference TRBV7-2 and TRBJ2-7 provide the parts outside the CDR3, is GAGVSQSPSNKVTEKGKDVELRCDPISGHTALYWYRQSLGQGLEFLIYFQGNSAPDKSGLPSDRFSAERTGGSVSTLTIQRTQQEDSAVYLCASSLAAASGLYEQYFGPGTRLTVT.